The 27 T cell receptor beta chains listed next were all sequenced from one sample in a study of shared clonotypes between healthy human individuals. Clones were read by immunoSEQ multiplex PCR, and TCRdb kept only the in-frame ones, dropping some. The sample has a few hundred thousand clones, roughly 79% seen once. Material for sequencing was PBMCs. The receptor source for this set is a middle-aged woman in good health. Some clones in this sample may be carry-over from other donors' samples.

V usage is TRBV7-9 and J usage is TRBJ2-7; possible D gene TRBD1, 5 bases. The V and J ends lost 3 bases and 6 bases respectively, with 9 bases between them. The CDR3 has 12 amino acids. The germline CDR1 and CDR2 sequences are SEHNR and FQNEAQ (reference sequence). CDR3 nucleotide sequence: TGTGCCAGCAGCTTCAGGGTTTTCGAGCAGTACTTC. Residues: CASSFRVFEQYF.

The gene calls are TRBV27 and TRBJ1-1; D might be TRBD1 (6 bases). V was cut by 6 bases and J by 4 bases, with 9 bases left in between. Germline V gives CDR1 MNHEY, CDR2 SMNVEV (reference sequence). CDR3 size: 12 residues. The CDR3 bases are TGTGCCAGCAGAACAGGGTTCACTGAAGCTTTCTTT. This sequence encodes CASRTGFTEAFF.

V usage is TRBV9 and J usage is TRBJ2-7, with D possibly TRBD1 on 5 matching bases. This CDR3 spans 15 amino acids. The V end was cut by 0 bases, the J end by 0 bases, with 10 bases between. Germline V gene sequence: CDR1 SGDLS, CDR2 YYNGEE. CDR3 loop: CASSVGVRASYEQYF. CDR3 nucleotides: TGTGCCAGCAGCGTAGGTGTCAGGGCCTCCTACGAGCAGTACTTC.

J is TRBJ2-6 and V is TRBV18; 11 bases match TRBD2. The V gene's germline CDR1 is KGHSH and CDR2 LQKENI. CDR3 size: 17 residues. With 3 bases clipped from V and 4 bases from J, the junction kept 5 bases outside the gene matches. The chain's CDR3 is CASSPEGLAVGANVLTF. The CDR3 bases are TGTGCCAGCTCACCGGAGGGACTAGCGGTCGGGGCCAACGTCCTGACTTTC.

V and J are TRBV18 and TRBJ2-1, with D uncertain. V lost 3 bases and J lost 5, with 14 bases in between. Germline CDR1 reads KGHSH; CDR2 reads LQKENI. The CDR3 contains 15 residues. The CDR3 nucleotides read TGTGCCAGCTCACCTGGGCGAGCTGGTGACAATGAGCAGTTCTTC. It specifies CASSPGRAGDNEQFF.

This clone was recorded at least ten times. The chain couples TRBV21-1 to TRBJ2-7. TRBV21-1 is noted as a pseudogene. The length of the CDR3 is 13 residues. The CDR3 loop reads CASTVQPMPEQYF. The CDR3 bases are TGTGCCAGCACGGTCCAGCCCATGCCCGAGCAGTACTTC.

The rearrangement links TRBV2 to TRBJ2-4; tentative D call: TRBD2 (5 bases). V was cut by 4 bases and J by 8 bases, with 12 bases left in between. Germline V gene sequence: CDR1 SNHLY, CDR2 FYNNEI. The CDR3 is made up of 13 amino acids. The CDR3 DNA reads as TGTGCCAGCAGTGGGGGAACCGGGGACATTCAGTACTTC. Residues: CASSGGTGDIQYF.

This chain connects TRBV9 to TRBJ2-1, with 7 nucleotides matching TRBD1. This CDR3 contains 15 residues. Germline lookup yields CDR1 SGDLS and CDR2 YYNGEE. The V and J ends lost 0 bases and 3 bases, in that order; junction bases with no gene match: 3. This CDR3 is CASSVAGTVYNEQFF. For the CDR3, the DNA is TGTGCCAGCAGCGTAGCAGGGACAGTCTACAATGAGCAGTTCTTC.

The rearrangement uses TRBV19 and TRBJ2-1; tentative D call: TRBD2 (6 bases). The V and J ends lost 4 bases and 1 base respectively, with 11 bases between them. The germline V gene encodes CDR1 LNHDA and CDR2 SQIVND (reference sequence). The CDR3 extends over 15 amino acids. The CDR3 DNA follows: TGTGCCAGTAGTAGACAGCGGGTTTCCTACAATGAGCAGTTCTTC. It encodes CASSRQRVSYNEQFF.

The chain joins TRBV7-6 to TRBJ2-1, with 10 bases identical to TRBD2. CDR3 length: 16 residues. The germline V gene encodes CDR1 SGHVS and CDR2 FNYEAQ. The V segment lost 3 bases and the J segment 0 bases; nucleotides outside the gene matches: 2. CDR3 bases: TGTGCCAGCAGCTTCTCTAGCGGGAGCTCCTACAATGAGCAGTTCTTC. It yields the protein CASSFSSGSSYNEQFF. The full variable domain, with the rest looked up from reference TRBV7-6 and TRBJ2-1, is GAGVSQSPRYKVTKRGQDVALRCDPISGHVSLYWYRQALGQGPEFLTYFNYEAQQDKSGLPNDRFSAERPEGSISTLTIQRTEQRDSAMYRCASSFSSGSSYNEQFFGPGTRLTVL.

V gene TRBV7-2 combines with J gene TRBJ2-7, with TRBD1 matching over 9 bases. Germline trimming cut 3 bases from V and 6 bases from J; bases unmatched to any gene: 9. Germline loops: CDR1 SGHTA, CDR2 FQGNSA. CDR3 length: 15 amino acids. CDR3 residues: CASSFSGTGSLEQYF. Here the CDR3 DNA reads TGTGCCAGCAGCTTTTCGGGGACAGGGTCCCTCGAGCAGTACTTC.

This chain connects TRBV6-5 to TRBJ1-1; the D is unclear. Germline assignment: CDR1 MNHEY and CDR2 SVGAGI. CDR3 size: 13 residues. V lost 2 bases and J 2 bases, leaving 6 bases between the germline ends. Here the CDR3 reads CASSYGINTEAFF. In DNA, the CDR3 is TGTGCCAGCAGTTACGGAATAAACACTGAAGCTTTCTTT.

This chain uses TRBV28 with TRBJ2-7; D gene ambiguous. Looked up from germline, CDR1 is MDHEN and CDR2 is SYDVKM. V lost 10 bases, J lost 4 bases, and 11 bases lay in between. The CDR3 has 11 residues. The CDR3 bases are TGTGCCACCCTAGGAGAATACGAGCAGTACTTC. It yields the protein CATLGEYEQYF.

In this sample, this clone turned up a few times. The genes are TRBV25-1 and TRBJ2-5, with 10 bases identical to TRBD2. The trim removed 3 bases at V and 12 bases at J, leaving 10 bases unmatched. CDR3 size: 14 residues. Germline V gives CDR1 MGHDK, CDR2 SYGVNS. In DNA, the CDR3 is TGTGCCAGCAGTGACCGACTAGCGGGCGAGGTAAAGTACTTC. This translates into CASSDRLAGEVKYF.

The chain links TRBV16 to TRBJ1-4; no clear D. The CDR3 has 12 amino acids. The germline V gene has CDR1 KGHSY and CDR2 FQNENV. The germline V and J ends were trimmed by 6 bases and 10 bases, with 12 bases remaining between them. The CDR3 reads CASSTQTGKLFF. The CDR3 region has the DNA TGTGCCAGCAGTACCCAGACCGGAAAACTGTTTTTT.

The DNA for the CDR3 is TGTGCCAGCAGCTCCGGGACAGGGCAATATGGCTACACCTTC. Amino acid sequence: CASSSGTGQYGYTF. This chain uses TRBV7-3 with TRBJ1-2, with 9 positions matching TRBD1. V dropped 4 bases and J dropped 5; count of bases not matched to a gene: 5. Germline CDR1 is SGHTA and CDR2 is FQGTGA. This CDR3 spans 14 amino acids.

Here the CDR3 DNA reads TGTGCCAGCAGTGAAGTGAACTCCTACAATGAGCAGTTCTTC. Amino acids: CASSEVNSYNEQFF. This chain joins TRBV6-1 and TRBJ2-1; no definite D call. The CDR3 loop spans 14 amino acids. The germline V gene has CDR1 MNHNS and CDR2 SASEGT. Trimming cost V 1 base and J 0 bases, with 4 bases left between them.

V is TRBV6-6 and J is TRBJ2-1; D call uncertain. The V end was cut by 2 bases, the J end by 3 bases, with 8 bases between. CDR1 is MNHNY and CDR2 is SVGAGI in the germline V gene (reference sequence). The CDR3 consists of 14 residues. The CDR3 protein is CASSYRLLYNEQFF. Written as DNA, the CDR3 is TGTGCCAGCAGTTACAGGCTACTCTACAATGAGCAGTTCTTC.

CDR3 protein: CASSWGQGAFMNTEAFF. In DNA form, the CDR3 reads TGTGCCAGCAGTTGGGGACAGGGCGCCTTCATGAACACTGAAGCTTTCTTT. The V gene is TRBV5-6, the J gene TRBJ1-1, with 9 positions matching TRBD1. V gave up 5 bases and J gave up 0 bases; unmatched junction bases: 11. Germline loops: CDR1 SGHDT, CDR2 YYEEEE. This CDR3 comprises 17 residues.

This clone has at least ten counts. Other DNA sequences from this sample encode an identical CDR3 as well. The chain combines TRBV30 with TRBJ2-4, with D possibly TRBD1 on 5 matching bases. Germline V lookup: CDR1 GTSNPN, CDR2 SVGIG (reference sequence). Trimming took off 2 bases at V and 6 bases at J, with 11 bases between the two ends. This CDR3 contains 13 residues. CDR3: CAWSLAGPNIQYF. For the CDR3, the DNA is TGTGCCTGGAGTCTGGCAGGGCCAAACATTCAGTACTTC.

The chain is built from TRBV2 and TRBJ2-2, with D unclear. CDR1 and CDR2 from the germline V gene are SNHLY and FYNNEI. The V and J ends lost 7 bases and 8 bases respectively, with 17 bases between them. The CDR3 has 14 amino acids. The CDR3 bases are TGTGCCAGCAATCCTGGGTCTGTCGGGGGGGAGCTGTTTTTT. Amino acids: CASNPGSVGGELFF.

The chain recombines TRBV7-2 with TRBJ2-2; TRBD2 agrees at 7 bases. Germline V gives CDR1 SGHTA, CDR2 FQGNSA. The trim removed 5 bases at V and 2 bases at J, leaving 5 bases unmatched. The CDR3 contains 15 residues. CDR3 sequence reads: CASSPRLANTGELFF. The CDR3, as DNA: TGTGCCAGCAGCCCGAGACTAGCCAACACCGGGGAGCTGTTTTTT.

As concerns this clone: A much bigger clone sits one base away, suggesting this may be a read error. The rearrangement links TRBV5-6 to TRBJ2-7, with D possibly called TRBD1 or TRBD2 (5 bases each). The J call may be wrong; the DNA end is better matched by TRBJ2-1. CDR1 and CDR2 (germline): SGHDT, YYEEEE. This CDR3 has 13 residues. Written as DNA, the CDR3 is TGTGCCAGCAGCTTGGACCGGGACGGCGAGCAGTTCTTC. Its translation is CASSLDRDGEQFF.

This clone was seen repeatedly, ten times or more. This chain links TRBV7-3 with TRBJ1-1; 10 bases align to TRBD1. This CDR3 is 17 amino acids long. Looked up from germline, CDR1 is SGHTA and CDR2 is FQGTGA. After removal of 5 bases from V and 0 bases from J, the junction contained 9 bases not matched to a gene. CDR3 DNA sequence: TGTGCCAGCAGCGCGTGGACAGGGGGTATGTTGAACACTGAAGCTTTCTTT. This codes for CASSAWTGGMLNTEAFF.

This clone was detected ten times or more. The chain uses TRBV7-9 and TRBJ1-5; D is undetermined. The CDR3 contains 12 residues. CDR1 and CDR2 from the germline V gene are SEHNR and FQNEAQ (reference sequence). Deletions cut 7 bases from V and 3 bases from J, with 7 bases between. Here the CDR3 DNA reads TGTGCCAGCAACATCGACAATCAGCCCCAGCATTTT. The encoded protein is CASNIDNQPQHF. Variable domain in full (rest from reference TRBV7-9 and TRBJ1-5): DTGVSQNPRHKITKRGQNVTFRCDPISEHNRLYWYRQTLGQGPEFLTYFQNEAQLEKSRLLSDRFSAERPKGSFSTLEIQRTEQGDSAMYLCASNIDNQPQHFGDGTRLSIL.

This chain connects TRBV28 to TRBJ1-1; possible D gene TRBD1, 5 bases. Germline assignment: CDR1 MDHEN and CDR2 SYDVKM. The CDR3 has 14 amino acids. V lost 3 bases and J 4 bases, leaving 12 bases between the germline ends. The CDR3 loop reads CASSFGGVGTEAFF. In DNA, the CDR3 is TGTGCCAGCAGTTTCGGGGGGGTGGGCACTGAAGCTTTCTTT.

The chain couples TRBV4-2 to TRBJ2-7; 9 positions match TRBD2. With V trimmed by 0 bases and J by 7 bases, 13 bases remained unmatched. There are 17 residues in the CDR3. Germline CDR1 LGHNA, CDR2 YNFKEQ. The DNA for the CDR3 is TGTGCCAGCAGCCAAGATTACGAGCGGGAGGAGGGGAGGGAGCAGTACTTC. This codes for CASSQDYEREEGREQYF.